This T cell receptor beta chain was retrieved from a study of blood T cell repertoires in COVID-19. Study-level information: Acute and convalescent COVID-19 samples came from the United States, Italy and Spain. T cells, B-cell-depleted T cells, or PBMCs provided the cDNA or gDNA that served as material.

Turning to this clone: The junction does not match germline at one end; this may be a read error.

Methods used by the authors: Nucleated cell counts were estimated from reference gene primer amplification. Libraries were prepared by immunoSEQ multiplex PCR; TCRdb keeps only in-frame clonotypes and omits some of them. V, J and clone size are taken as reported in that table, and D and trimming were inferred from the DNA itself. The sample consists of more than 95,000 clones, approximately 82% of them appearing once. The CDR3 runs to 14 residues. CDR1 and CDR2 from the germline V gene are SNHLY and FYNNEI. The material sequenced was peripheral blood. The sequence came from a woman at least 80 years old with acute or convalescent COVID-19. The rearrangement joins TRBV2 to TRBJ2-1, with 8 nucleotides matching TRBD2. DNA for the CDR3: TGTGCCAGCACAGGGACTAGGTCCTTCAATGAGCAGTTCTTC. Translated: CASTGTRSFNEQFF.